The rows below give T cell receptor beta chains drawn from one sample of a study of PD-1 blockade in mismatch repair-deficient tumors. TCRdb's copy holds only in-frame clones and misses some; the assay was immunoSEQ multiplex PCR. In the table there are 30,000 to 40,000 clones, approximately 84% of which are singletons. The sequenced sample was PBMCs, obtained 6 weeks after starting pembrolizumab. The receptors originated from an adult with mismatch repair-deficient cancer. Both conserved end residues are part of each CDR3. Fields, in order: D gene, clone size, V gene, J gene, CDR3 protein, CDR3 DNA. D genes are given only for firm matches. Size is omitted from some rows. Given values are once, few, many or a class for expanded clones.

TRBD2	NA	TRBV18	TRBJ2-2	CASRTSGSMAGELFF	TGTGCCAGCCGGACTAGCGGGAGTATGGCCGGGGAGCTGTTTTTT
TRBD1	NA	TRBV28	TRBJ2-7	CASSLGGTASYEQYF	TGTGCCAGCAGTTTAGGTGGGACAGCTTCCTACGAGCAGTACTTC
TRBD1	NA	TRBV15	TRBJ1-4	CATSGGQVNEKLFF	TGTGCCACCAGCGGAGGACAGGTTAATGAAAAACTGTTTTTT
NA	NA	TRBV7-2	TRBJ1-5	CASSLNRARGGQPQHF	TGTGCCAGCAGCTTAAACCGGGCCCGGGGGGGACAGCCCCAGCATTTT
NA	NA	TRBV28	TRBJ2-1	CASRSATRINEQFF	TGTGCCAGCAGGTCCGCGACTAGGATCAATGAGCAGTTCTTC
NA	NA	TRBV7-3	TRBJ1-1	CASRRTANTEAFF	TGTGCCAGCAGACGGACAGCGAACACTGAAGCTTTCTTT
NA	NA	TRBV19	TRBJ2-1	CASGLGGRNEQFF	TGTGCCAGTGGGTTGGGAGGTAGGAATGAGCAGTTCTTC
NA	NA	TRBV19	TRBJ2-3	CASSIPSQDTQYF	TGTGCCAGTAGTATACCCTCCCAGGATACGCAGTATTTT
TRBD1	NA	TRBV18	TRBJ2-5	CASSPGTAVETQYF	TGTGCCAGCTCACCAGGGACAGCGGTGGAGACCCAGTACTTC
NA	NA	TRBV10-3	TRBJ2-7	CAISDRDAYEQYF	TGTGCCATCTCGGACAGAGACGCCTACGAGCAGTACTTC
NA	NA	TRBV11-2	TRBJ1-4	CASSFTGLDEKLFF	TGTGCCAGCAGCTTCACGGGTTTGGATGAAAAACTGTTTTTT
TRBD2	NA	TRBV29-1	TRBJ2-1	CSAAGTSGSGRFYNEQFF	TGCAGCGCCGCCGGGACTAGCGGGAGTGGGCGCTTCTACAATGAGCAGTTCTTC
NA	NA	TRBV7-9	TRBJ1-3	CASSLNPGQKDF	TGTGCCAGCAGCTTAAACCCCGGACAGAAAGATTTT
NA	once	TRBV9	TRBJ1-2	CASSVSERASTGYTF	TGTGCCAGCAGCGTTTCGGAGAGGGCTTCAACCGGCTACACCTTC
TRBD2	NA	TRBV5-1	TRBJ2-2	CASSSSGRATGTGELFF	TGCGCCAGCAGCTCTAGCGGGAGGGCCACGGGCACCGGGGAGCTGTTTTTT
TRBD2	NA	TRBV6-5	TRBJ2-1	CASSRSGRYNEQFF	TGTGCCAGCAGTAGGAGCGGGAGGTACAATGAGCAGTTCTTC
NA	few	TRBV9	TRBJ2-7	CASSVGGKGSYEQYF	TGTGCCAGCAGCGTAGGCGGGAAGGGGTCCTACGAGCAGTACTTC
NA	once	TRBV7-2	TRBJ1-5	CASSLVAGIYQPQHF	TGTGCCAGCAGCTTAGTGGCAGGGATATATCAGCCCCAGCATTTT
TRBD1	NA	TRBV5-1	TRBJ1-1	CASSLQGADTEAFF	TGCGCCAGCAGCTTGCAGGGGGCGGACACTGAAGCTTTCTTT
TRBD1	NA	TRBV5-1	TRBJ1-5	CASSPQGGQPQHF	TGCGCCAGCAGCCCACAGGGGGGCCAGCCCCAGCATTTT
NA	NA	TRBV7-9	TRBJ1-2	CASSLDRQSSSGYTF	TGTGCCAGCAGCTTAGACAGGCAGTCCTCATCTGGCTACACCTTC
TRBD1	NA	TRBV27	TRBJ1-1	CASSLSFGQGGWNTEAFF	TGTGCCAGCAGTTTATCTTTCGGACAGGGGGGATGGAACACTGAAGCTTTCTTT
NA	NA	TRBV2	TRBJ2-7	CASSDPIRASYEQYF	TGTGCCAGCAGTGACCCTATCAGGGCTTCCTACGAGCAGTACTTC
NA	NA	TRBV11-2	TRBJ2-2	CASSLDQDPLVAGELFF	TGTGCCAGCAGCTTAGATCAAGACCCACTAGTCGCCGGGGAGCTGTTTTTT
TRBD2	NA	TRBV28	TRBJ2-1	CASSPLAGEDNEQFF	TGTGCCAGCAGCCCCCTAGCGGGAGAGGACAATGAGCAGTTCTTC
NA	NA	TRBV29-1	TRBJ1-3	CSAEFRGAGNTIYF	TGCAGCGCCGAATTTAGAGGAGCCGGAAACACCATATATTTT
TRBD2	NA	TRBV19	TRBJ2-1	CASSRLAAGNEQFF	TGTGCCAGTAGTAGACTAGCGGCCGGAAATGAGCAGTTCTTC
TRBD1	NA	TRBV5-6	TRBJ1-1	CASSLAGQVTFTEAFF	TGTGCCAGCAGCTTGGCCGGACAGGTCACTTTCACTGAAGCTTTCTTT
TRBD1	NA	TRBV30	TRBJ1-1	CAWGGQMNTEAFF	TGTGCCTGGGGGGGACAGATGAACACTGAAGCTTTCTTT
NA	NA	TRBV6-5	TRBJ2-5	CASSYPDNQETQYF	TGTGCCAGCAGTTACCCCGACAACCAAGAGACCCAGTACTTC
NA	once	TRBV5-1	TRBJ1-2	CASSSGQLLNYGYTF	TGCGCCAGCAGCTCAGGACAGCTGCTTAACTATGGCTACACCTTC
NA	NA	TRBV27	TRBJ2-3	CASRLEGSADTQYF	TGTGCCAGCAGGTTAGAAGGGAGCGCAGATACGCAGTATTTT
NA	NA	TRBV2	TRBJ1-1	CASSEDRATEAFF	TGTGCCAGCAGTGAAGACAGGGCCACTGAAGCTTTCTTT
NA	NA	TRBV27	TRBJ1-4	CASSLSVTAGVEKLFF	TGTGCCAGCAGTTTATCAGTCACCGCAGGCGTGGAAAAACTGTTTTTT
TRBD2	NA	TRBV5-6	TRBJ2-7	CASSLGLAGRFEQYF	TGTGCCAGCAGCTTGGGACTAGCGGGAAGGTTTGAGCAGTACTTC
TRBD2	NA	TRBV4-2	TRBJ2-3	CASSQIGTSGTDTQYF	TGTGCCAGCAGCCAAATCGGAACTAGCGGCACAGATACGCAGTATTTT
NA	NA	TRBV25-1	TRBJ1-5	CASSEFDSFNQPQHF	TGTGCCAGCAGTGAATTCGACAGTTTCAATCAGCCCCAGCATTTT
TRBD1	NA	TRBV7-9	TRBJ1-2	CASSRQGHNYGYTF	TGTGCCAGCAGTAGACAGGGGCACAACTATGGCTACACCTTC